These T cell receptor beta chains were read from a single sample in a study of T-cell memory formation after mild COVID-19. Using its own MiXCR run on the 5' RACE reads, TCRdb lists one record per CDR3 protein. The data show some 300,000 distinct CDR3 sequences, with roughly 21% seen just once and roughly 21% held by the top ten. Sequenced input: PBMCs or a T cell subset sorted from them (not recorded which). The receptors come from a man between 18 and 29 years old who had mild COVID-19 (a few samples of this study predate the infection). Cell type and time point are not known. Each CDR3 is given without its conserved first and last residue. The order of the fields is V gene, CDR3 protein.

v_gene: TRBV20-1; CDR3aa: SAGARSNSPLH
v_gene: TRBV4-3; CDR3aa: ASSQDLRVTDTQY
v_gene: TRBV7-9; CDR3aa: ASSLRGATDEQY
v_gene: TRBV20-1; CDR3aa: SAREAGGETYEQY
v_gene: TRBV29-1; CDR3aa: SVQDTLNTEAF
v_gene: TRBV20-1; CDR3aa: SALARQANTEAF
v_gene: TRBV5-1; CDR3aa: ASSMSGLEQETQY
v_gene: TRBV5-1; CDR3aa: ASSHSGTPIPTDTQY
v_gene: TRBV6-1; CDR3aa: ASSERGGGWQF
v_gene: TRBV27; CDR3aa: ASSLNANYGYT
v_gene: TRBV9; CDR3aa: ASSVRSAGGRETQY
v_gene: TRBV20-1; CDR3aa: SARPAGGPTGELF
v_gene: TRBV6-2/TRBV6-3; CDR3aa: ASSYGYMNTEAF
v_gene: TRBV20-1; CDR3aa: SARRGNSPLH
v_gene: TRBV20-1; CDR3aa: SARDPRARDTQY
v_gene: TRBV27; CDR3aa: ASSPLGTRQETQY
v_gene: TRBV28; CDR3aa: ASSARGRTDTQY
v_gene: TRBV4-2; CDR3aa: ASSQGDRVAGGYGYT
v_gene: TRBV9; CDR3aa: ASSVAKERGETDTQY
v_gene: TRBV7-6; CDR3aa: ASSQRDDSLGGYT
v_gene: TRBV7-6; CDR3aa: ASSLDTGTYEQY
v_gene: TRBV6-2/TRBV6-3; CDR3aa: ASIGAGAGERNQPQH
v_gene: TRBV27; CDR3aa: ASSYSSAGSNEKLF
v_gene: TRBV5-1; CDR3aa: ASSWGTGPSGGGSTDTQY
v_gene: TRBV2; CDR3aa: ASRRNGGAEKLF
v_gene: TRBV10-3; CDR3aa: AISEPNNGEQF
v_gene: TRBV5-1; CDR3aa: ASSSDGETQY
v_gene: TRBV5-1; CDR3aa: ASSLELVNIQY
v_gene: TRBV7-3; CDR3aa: ASSLNSGGPYNEQF
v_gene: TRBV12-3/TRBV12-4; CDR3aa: ASSRPGENQPQH
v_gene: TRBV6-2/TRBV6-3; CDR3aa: ASSTKTSPGANVLT
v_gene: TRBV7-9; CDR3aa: ASSLEWADTQY
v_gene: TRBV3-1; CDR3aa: ASSLGASNQPQH
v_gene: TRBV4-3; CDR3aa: ASSQDLGYGYT
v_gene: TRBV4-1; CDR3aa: ASSQGLANYGYT
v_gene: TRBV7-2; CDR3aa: ASSFPVGTEAF
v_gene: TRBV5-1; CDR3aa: ASSLEGNQPQN
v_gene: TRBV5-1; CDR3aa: ASSLVVAGALREQF
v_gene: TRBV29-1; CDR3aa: SVEGQPTTEAF
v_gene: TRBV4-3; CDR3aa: ASSQAFGGAATGELF
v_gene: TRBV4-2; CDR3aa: ASSPRSGGNGYEQF
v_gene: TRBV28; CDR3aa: ASSPRFGGLNQPQH
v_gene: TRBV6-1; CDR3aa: ASSERPGGTEAF
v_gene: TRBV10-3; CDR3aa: ATSGQESRETQY
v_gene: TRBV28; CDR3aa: ASSSPTQVAKNIQY
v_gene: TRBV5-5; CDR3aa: ASSLVPRGRDTEAF